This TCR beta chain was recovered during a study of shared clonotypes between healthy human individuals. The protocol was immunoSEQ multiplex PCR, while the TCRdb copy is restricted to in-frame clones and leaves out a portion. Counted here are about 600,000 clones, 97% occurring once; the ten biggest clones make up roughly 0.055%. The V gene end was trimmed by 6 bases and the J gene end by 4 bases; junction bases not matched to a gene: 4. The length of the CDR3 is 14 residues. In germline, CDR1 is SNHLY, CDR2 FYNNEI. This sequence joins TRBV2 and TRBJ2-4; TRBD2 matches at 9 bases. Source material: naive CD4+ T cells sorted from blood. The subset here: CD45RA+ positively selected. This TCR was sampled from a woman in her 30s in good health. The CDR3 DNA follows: TGTGCCAGCAGCGGGACTAGCATAAAAAACATTCAGTACTTC. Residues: CASSGTSIKNIQYF.